This entry is about one TCR beta chain. Original processing notes: Amplification of reference gene primers was used by the study to estimate nucleated cell counts. Profiling relied on immunoSEQ multiplex PCR, and the TCRdb table lists in-frame clones only, not all of them. V and J calls and clone size are copied from that table; D and trimming were computed from the DNA. The repertoire holds tens of thousands of clones, with about 75% as singletons. This entry is derived from a study of blood T cell repertoires in COVID-19. Study summary: The analysed material was cDNA or gDNA that came from T cells, B-cell-depleted T cells, or PBMCs.

V was cut by 0 bases and J by 5 bases, with 5 bases left in between. Germline-derived CDR1 and CDR2 are LGHNA and YNFKEQ. There are 13 residues in the CDR3. V and J are TRBV4-2 and TRBJ1-5; maybe TRBD1 (5 bases). Sequenced sample: peripheral blood. This clonotype was obtained from a man aged 50-59 years with active or convalescent COVID-19. The CDR3 sequence is CASSQEGDQPQHF. The CDR3 bases are TGTGCCAGCAGCCAAGAAGGGGATCAGCCCCAGCATTTT.